A single sample gave rise to the 18 T cell receptor beta chains below, sequenced in a study of T cell responses to AZD1222 COVID-19 vaccine. Sequencing used immunoSEQ multiplex PCR; TCRdb keeps in-frame clones, though not all of them. The table shows about 150,000 clones, with about nine tenths occurring only once. Sequenced here: peripheral blood, sampled on day 0 of AZD1222 vaccination. These receptor sequences come from an adult in good health.

This chain uses TRBV5-6 with TRBJ2-6; D unclear. From germline, CDR1 is SGHDT and CDR2 YYEEEE. The CDR3 length is 14 residues. Trimming removed 2 bases at V and 1 base at J, with 4 bases between. CDR3 amino acids: CASSFPSGANVLTF. Written as DNA, the CDR3 is TGTGCCAGCAGCTTCCCTTCTGGGGCCAACGTCCTGACTTTC.

The chain employs TRBV5-4 and TRBJ2-7; tentatively, D is TRBD1 or TRBD2 (5 bases each). Germline V CDR1 and CDR2: SGHNT, YYREEE (reference sequence). The CDR3 consists of 17 residues. The V and J ends lost 0 bases and 5 bases respectively, with 21 bases between them. The CDR3 reads CASSLGRGTGVPHEQYF. DNA of the CDR3: TGTGCCAGCAGCTTGGGACGAGGGACCGGAGTCCCCCACGAGCAGTACTTC.

The gene calls are TRBV30 and TRBJ1-5; D unclear. This CDR3 comprises 14 residues. Germline-derived CDR1 and CDR2 are GTSNPN and SVGIG (reference sequence). Between the trimmed V and J ends, which lost 2 bases and 6 bases, there was a span of 14 bases. The CDR3 DNA reads as TGTGCCTGGAGTTGGAGGCAGCTCCTTCAGCCCCAGCATTTT. Translating gives CAWSWRQLLQPQHF.

The gene calls are TRBV28 and TRBJ2-1, with 8 positions matching TRBD1. V lost 10 bases, J lost 7 bases, and 15 bases stayed unmatched. There are 15 residues in the CDR3. Looked up from germline, CDR1 is MDHEN and CDR2 is SYDVKM. The DNA of the CDR3 is TGTGCCACCAACAAGGCAGGGGGCCAGAGGAATGAGCAGTTCTTC. The encoded protein is CATNKAGGQRNEQFF.

The genes are TRBV9 and TRBJ2-1; D gene unclear. The CDR3 is 13 residues long. The germline gives CDR1 SGDLS, CDR2 YYNGEE. The ends were cut back, 0 bases at V and 6 bases at J, with 7 bases in the middle. The CDR3 is CASSVAGSNEQFF. DNA of the CDR3: TGTGCCAGCAGCGTAGCTGGATCCAATGAGCAGTTCTTC.

The chain links TRBV27 to TRBJ2-5; 12 nucleotides line up with TRBD2. V dropped 5 bases and J dropped 0; count of bases not matched to a gene: 13. The CDR3 extends over 19 amino acids. Germline CDR1 is MNHEY and CDR2 is SMNVEV (reference sequence). The CDR3 region is CASSPPPGLAGPYQETQYF. DNA of the CDR3: TGTGCCAGCAGTCCTCCGCCCGGACTAGCGGGACCTTACCAAGAGACCCAGTACTTC.

The chain links TRBV5-4 to TRBJ1-6; D may be TRBD1 (6 bases). Trimming stripped 9 bases from V and 5 bases from J, with 12 bases between. Germline V lookup: CDR1 SGHNT, CDR2 YYREEE (reference sequence). The CDR3 has 13 residues. DNA for the CDR3: TGTGCCACCGGCGACAGGCATAATTCACCCCTCCACTTT. Its protein is CATGDRHNSPLHF. Variable domain in full (rest from reference TRBV5-4 and TRBJ1-6): ETGVTQSPTHLIKTRGQQVTLRCSSQSGHNTVSWYQQALGQGPQFIFQYYREEENGRGNFPPRFSGLQFPNYSSELNVNALELDDSALYLCATGDRHNSPLHFGNGTRLTVT.

The V call is TRBV4-3, the J call TRBJ1-6, with 7 positions matching TRBD1. Trimming cost V 2 bases and J 6 bases; bases outside gene matches: 10. The CDR3 is made up of 17 amino acids. Looked up from germline, CDR1 is LGHNA and CDR2 is YSLEER. The CDR3 DNA follows: TGCGCCAGCAGCCAATCCTCAGGGGGATCATTTAATTCACCCCTCCACTTT. As protein: CASSQSSGGSFNSPLHF.

This chain uses TRBV5-1 with TRBJ2-1, with D possibly TRBD2 on 6 matching bases. V was cut by 4 bases and J by 2 bases, with 19 bases left in between. The V gene's germline CDR1 is SGHRS and CDR2 YFSETQ. The CDR3 is 17 amino acids. CDR3 bases: TGCGCCAGCAGCAACGGACTGGGTCCGGGGGCCTACAATGAGCAGTTCTTC. Its protein product is CASSNGLGPGAYNEQFF.

The chain carries TRBV27 and TRBJ2-3, with D possibly matching TRBD2 (6 bases). Trimming stripped 4 bases from V and 2 bases from J, with 16 bases between. The CDR3 consists of 16 residues. Germline V gene lookup returns CDR1 MNHEY and CDR2 SMNVEV (reference sequence). In DNA form, the CDR3 reads TGTGCCAGCAGTTACCGGGGGTCGTCCCTCACAGATACGCAGTATTTT. It is translated as CASSYRGSSLTDTQYF.

This chain connects TRBV6-2 or TRBV6-3 to TRBJ1-5, with D unresolved. V lost 5 bases and J lost 4, with 15 bases in between. CDR3 size: 15 residues. Germline assignment: CDR1 MNHEY and CDR2 SVGEGT. The CDR3 reads CASSKAGLSNQPQHF. CDR3 sequence (DNA): TGTGCCAGCAGTAAGGCTGGGCTTTCGAATCAGCCCCAGCATTTT.

The chain links TRBV28 to TRBJ1-6; possible D gene TRBD1, 5 bases. The CDR3 runs to 14 residues. The V end lost 5 bases, the J end lost 6 bases, and 11 bases lay between the germline ends. Germline values: CDR1 MDHEN, CDR2 SYDVKM. The CDR3 sequence: CASSPQGSNSPLHF. CDR3 coding DNA: TGTGCCAGCAGTCCCCAGGGTAGTAATTCACCCCTCCACTTT.

The chain has TRBV6-5 and TRBJ2-1; perhaps TRBD1 as D (5 bases). V gave up 2 bases and J gave up 5 bases, with 13 bases separating them. CDR1 is MNHEY, CDR2 SVGAGI, per germline. The length of the CDR3 is 15 residues. CDR3 residues: CASSYRGTVDNEQFF. CDR3 nucleotide sequence: TGTGCCAGCAGTTACAGGGGCACCGTGGACAATGAGCAGTTCTTC.

This chain uses TRBV2 with TRBJ2-7, with 9 bases aligning to TRBD2. V shed 6 bases and J 4 bases; nucleotides not matched to a gene: 4. The CDR3 spans 13 residues. From germline, CDR1 is SNHLY and CDR2 FYNNEI. The chain's CDR3 is CASRTSGQYEQYF. The CDR3 region has the DNA TGTGCCAGCAGGACTAGCGGACAGTACGAGCAGTACTTC.

The chain links TRBV9 to TRBJ1-2; tentative D call: TRBD1 (5 bases). CDR1 is SGDLS and CDR2 is YYNGEE in the germline V gene. The CDR3 totals 11 residues. The ends were cut back, 5 bases at V and 4 bases at J, with 6 bases in the middle. CDR3 coding DNA: TGTGCCAGCAGGGGGGTCTATGGCTACACCTTC. It encodes CASRGVYGYTF.

The chain combines TRBV6-5 with TRBJ1-1; 9 bases align to TRBD1. The CDR3 contains 14 residues. Losses at the gene ends were 6 bases for V and 3 bases for J; bases not matched to a gene: 5. Germline V gene lookup returns CDR1 MNHEY and CDR2 SVGAGI. CDR3 amino acids: CASSYRGRDTEAFF. CDR3 DNA: TGTGCCAGCAGCTACAGGGGGCGCGACACTGAAGCTTTCTTT.

This chain uses TRBV3-1 (or the pseudogene TRBV3-2) with TRBJ1-2, with D hard to call. CDR3 size: 15 residues. V was cut by 4 bases and J by 5 bases, with 17 bases left in between. Germline CDR1 is LGHDT and CDR2 is YNNKEL (reference sequence). The CDR3 nucleotides are TGTGCCAGCAGCCTGTTAGGGTCCTACACTTATGGCTACACCTTC. Protein product: CASSLLGSYTYGYTF.

V is TRBV29-1 and J is TRBJ1-1; the D gene is possibly TRBD1 (5 bases). CDR3 size: 10 residues. Trimming stripped 6 bases from V and 9 bases from J, with 11 bases between. Germline V gene sequence: CDR1 SQVTM, CDR2 ANQGSEA. The CDR3 reads CSVNQGQAFF. The CDR3 DNA reads TGCAGCGTAAATCAGGGCCAAGCTTTCTTT.